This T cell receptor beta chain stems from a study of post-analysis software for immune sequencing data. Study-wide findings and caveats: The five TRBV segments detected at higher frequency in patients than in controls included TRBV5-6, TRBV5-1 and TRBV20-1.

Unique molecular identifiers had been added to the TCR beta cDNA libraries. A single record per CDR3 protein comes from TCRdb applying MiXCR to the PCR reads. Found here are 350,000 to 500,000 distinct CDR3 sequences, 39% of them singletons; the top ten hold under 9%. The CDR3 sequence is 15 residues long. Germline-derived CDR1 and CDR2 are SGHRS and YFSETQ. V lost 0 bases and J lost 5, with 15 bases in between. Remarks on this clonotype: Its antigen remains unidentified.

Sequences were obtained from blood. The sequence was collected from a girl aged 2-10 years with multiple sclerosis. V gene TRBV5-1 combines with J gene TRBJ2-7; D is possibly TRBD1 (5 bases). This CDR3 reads CASSLVQGRFNEQYF. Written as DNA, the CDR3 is TGCGCCAGCAGCTTGGTGCAGGGAAGATTCAACGAGCAGTACTTC.